This T cell receptor beta chain was observed in a study of blood T cell repertoires in COVID-19. Study overall: Donors in the United States, Italy and Spain gave samples during acute or convalescent COVID-19. PBMCs, B-cell-depleted T cells, or T cells provided the cDNA or gDNA that made up the material.

In the study's own analysis: Amplification of reference gene primers was used by the study to estimate nucleated cell counts. Data came from immunoSEQ multiplex PCR; TCRdb stores just in-frame clones and leaves some out. From that table come the V and J calls and clone size; the DNA was used to work out D and trimming. The data show about 110,000 clones, approximately 70% seen once. CDR1 is SGHRS, CDR2 YFSETQ, per germline. CDR3 size: 15 residues. The junction had 4 bases not matched to a gene; V was cut back by 0 bases and J by 2 bases. Only a few counts were recorded for this clone. The source is an older woman with acute or convalescent COVID-19. The chain joins TRBV5-1 to TRBJ1-2, with 7 bases lining up with TRBD1. The sequencing input was peripheral blood. CDR3 amino acids: CASSLDLTGNYGYTF. In nucleotides, the CDR3 is TGCGCCAGCAGCTTGGACCTGACAGGGAACTATGGCTACACCTTC.